This passage covers 30 T cell receptor beta chains from one sample sequenced in a study of blood T cells in healthy people across ages. It was with a sample-barcoded 5' primer and a J-beta primer mix that a second PCR of about 6 to 11 cycles was run. TCRdb called the 5' RACE reads again in MiXCR, with one record for every CDR3 protein. Of 750,000 to 850,000 distinct CDR3 sequences detected, approximately 25% appear once; the ten largest clones hold more than 3%. These sequences were also reported in another study, on T cells of mothers and their children.

The sequencing sample was made of blood. These receptors were collected from a boy younger than 18 in good health.

Only a few counts were recorded for this clonotype. This chain links TRBV28 with TRBJ2-1; the match to TRBD2 covers 7 bases. The J segment lost 2 bases and the V segment lost 3 bases, leaving 7 bases of the junction unmatched. Germline CDR1 and CDR2: MDHEN and SYDVKM. The CDR3 runs to 16 residues. CDR3 DNA sequence: TGTGCCAGCAGTTTGAGCCTAGCGGAAACCTACAATGAGCAGTTCTTC. Translating gives CASSLSLAETYNEQFF.

The chain has TRBV4-2 and TRBJ2-7; 7 bases match TRBD1. Germline CDR1 and CDR2: LGHNA and YNFKEQ. This CDR3 has 17 residues. V lost 2 bases, J lost 2 bases, and 12 bases stayed unmatched. The CDR3 here is CASSQPGSGTVTYEQYF. The CDR3 DNA reads as TGTGCCAGCAGCCAACCTGGCTCCGGGACAGTAACCTACGAGCAGTACTTC.

This clonotype turned up a few times. The chain uses TRBV7-2 and TRBJ1-1, with D hard to call. This CDR3 comprises 13 residues. The V end was cut by 6 bases, the J end by 4 bases, with 12 bases between. Looked up from germline, CDR1 is SGHTA and CDR2 is FQGNSA. This CDR3 is CASRMTAGTEAFF. Here the CDR3 DNA reads TGTGCCAGCAGAATGACGGCGGGCACTGAAGCTTTCTTT.

This clonotype appeared many times. The chain links TRBV10-3 to TRBJ2-5; 9 bases are shared with TRBD1. Trimming took 6 bases from V and 5 from J; bases not matched to a gene: 7. The CDR3 totals 14 residues. From germline, CDR1 is ENHRY and CDR2 SYGVKD. This CDR3 reads CAIRGTGRSETQYF. The CDR3 DNA reads as TGTGCCATCAGGGGGACAGGGAGGAGCGAGACCCAGTACTTC.

This clonotype was found a few times. This chain uses TRBV20-1 with TRBJ2-1, with D maybe TRBD2 (6 bases). With the DNA end fitting TRBJ2-7 better, the J assignment may be wrong. Germline V gene sequence: CDR1 DFQATT, CDR2 SNEGSKA (reference sequence). CDR3 length equals 13 residues. Here the CDR3 DNA reads TGCAGTGCTAGCCCTAGCGATATCTACGAGCAGTACTTC. Protein product: CSASPSDIYEQYF.

This clonotype was counted a single time. This chain links TRBV10-2 with TRBJ2-7, with D maybe TRBD2 (5 bases). V was clipped by 7 bases and J by 6 bases, with 16 bases between them. CDR3 length equals 13 residues. Germline CDR1 and CDR2: WSHSY and SAAADI. The CDR3 nucleotides are TGCGCCAGCAAAGCAGCCTCAGAGGGCGAGCAGTACTTC. It specifies CASKAASEGEQYF.

The chain recombines TRBV4-3 with TRBJ2-7; TRBD2 is a possible D gene (5 bases). With 0 bases removed from V and 2 bases from J, the gap between germline ends came to 11 bases. The CDR3 loop spans 15 amino acids. Germline values: CDR1 LGHNA, CDR2 YSLEER. The CDR3 nucleotides read TGCGCCAGCAGCCAAGAGTGGGAGATCCCCTACGAGCAGTACTTC. It encodes CASSQEWEIPYEQYF.

The chain recombines TRBV28 with TRBJ1-4; TRBD1 is a possible D gene (5 bases). V was shortened by 3 bases and J by 4 bases, with 12 bases between the two germline ends. The CDR3 covers 15 residues. Germline V gives CDR1 MDHEN, CDR2 SYDVKM. CDR3 residues: CASSFRQLSNEKLFF. CDR3 sequence (DNA): TGTGCCAGCAGTTTCCGACAGTTGAGTAATGAAAAACTGTTTTTT.

DNA for the CDR3: TGTGCCAGCAGACCCGGAAGCGGGAGAGGCTCCTACAATGAGCAGTTCTTC. Its translation: CASRPGSGRGSYNEQFF. The V and J genes are TRBV12-3 or TRBV12-4 and TRBJ2-1; TRBD2 aligns across 8 bases. V gave up 6 bases and J gave up 0 bases; unmatched junction bases: 10. The CDR3 runs 17 residues.

The chain carries TRBV3-1 and TRBJ2-2; 8 bases match TRBD2. CDR1 and CDR2 from the germline V gene are LGHDT and YNNKEL (reference sequence). CDR3 length equals 15 residues. Losses at the gene ends were 6 bases for V and 6 bases for J; bases not matched to a gene: 9. CDR3 DNA: TGTGCCAGCAGTGTAGCGGGAACTAACGCCGGGGAGCTGTTTTTT. Residues: CASSVAGTNAGELFF.

The CDR3 DNA sequence: TGCAGCTTGAACCCACAGTATGAAGAGACCCAGTACTTC. Amino acid sequence: CSLNPQYEETQYF. The chain employs TRBV29-1 and TRBJ2-5; D remains unclear. From germline, CDR1 is SQVTM and CDR2 ANQGSEA. The CDR3 length is 13 residues. V lost 8 bases and J 3 bases, leaving 16 bases between the germline ends. The entire variable domain, with the rest obtained from reference TRBV29-1 and TRBJ2-5, is as follows: SAVISQKPSRDICQRGTSLTIQCQVDSQVTMMFWYRQQPGQSLTLIATANQGSEATYESGFVIDKFPISRPNLTFSTLTVSNMSPEDSSIYLCSLNPQYEETQYFGPGTRLLVL.

This clonotype was counted between two and nine times. The chain carries TRBV4-3 and TRBJ1-5, with D perhaps matching TRBD1 (5 bases). The germline V gene encodes CDR1 LGHNA and CDR2 YSLEER. Trimming removed 0 bases at V and 6 bases at J, with 6 bases between. There are 13 residues in the CDR3. The CDR3, as DNA: TGCGCCAGCAGCCAAGACAGGGTTCAGCCCCAGCATTTT. It specifies CASSQDRVQPQHF.

The chain joins TRBV4-3 to TRBJ2-3; D uncertain. The germline CDR1 and CDR2 sequences are LGHNA and YSLEER. The CDR3 has 11 amino acids. V shed 2 bases and J shed 5 bases, with 2 bases lying between them. CDR3 region: CASSQQDTQYF. The DNA for the CDR3 is TGCGCCAGCAGCCAACAAGATACGCAGTATTTT.

This chain joins TRBV7-8 and TRBJ2-1; 11 nucleotides match TRBD2. Trimming cost V 5 bases and J 8 bases; bases outside gene matches: 11. CDR3 length equals 16 residues. Looked up from germline, CDR1 is SGHVS and CDR2 is FQNEAQ. The CDR3 region is CASSVLLAGVVDEQFF. CDR3 coding DNA: TGTGCCAGCAGCGTACTACTAGCGGGGGTGGTCGATGAGCAGTTCTTC.

The chain recombines TRBV5-4 with TRBJ2-3; maybe TRBD1 (6 bases). Germline V gene sequence: CDR1 SGHNT, CDR2 YYREEE (reference sequence). This CDR3 is 14 amino acids long. Trimming left V 3 bases short and J 4 bases short, with 12 bases between. CDR3 DNA sequence: TGTGCCAGCAGCTCCTTACAGGGTGCAGATACGCAGTATTTT. This codes for CASSSLQGADTQYF. Looking up the rest from reference TRBV5-4 and TRBJ2-3 gives the full variable domain: ETGVTQSPTHLIKTRGQQVTLRCSSQSGHNTVSWYQQALGQGPQFIFQYYREEENGRGNFPPRFSGLQFPNYSSELNVNALELDDSALYLCASSSLQGADTQYFGPGTRLTVL.

The chain recombines TRBV6-5 with TRBJ2-5; 10 nucleotides align to TRBD2. The trim removed 7 bases at V and 6 bases at J, leaving 8 bases unmatched. Germline V gives CDR1 MNHEY, CDR2 SVGAGI. The CDR3 extends over 14 amino acids. CDR3 DNA sequence: TGTGCCAGCAAGGCAGCGGGGGGGCGAAAGACCCAGTACTTC. Its protein product is CASKAAGGRKTQYF.

The CDR3 loop reads CASRGSKFSYNEQFF. The CDR3 region has the DNA TGTGCCAGCAGAGGTAGCAAATTTTCCTACAATGAGCAGTTCTTC. The gene calls are TRBV6-4 and TRBJ2-1; D unclear. V lost 6 bases and J 1 base, leaving 13 bases between the germline ends. Germline assignment: CDR1 MRHNA and CDR2 SNTAGT. The CDR3 has 15 residues.

J is TRBJ1-2 and V is TRBV4-1; 8 bases are shared with TRBD1. V trimming: 4 bases; J trimming: 2 bases; junction bases outside the gene matches: 3. Germline lookup yields CDR1 MGHRA and CDR2 YSYEKL. This CDR3 is 14 amino acids long. As DNA, the CDR3 is TGCGCCAGCAGCCCAGGGGGCTTAAACTATGGCTACACCTTC. Translated: CASSPGGLNYGYTF.

This clonotype was seen a handful of times. The chain combines TRBV6-1 with TRBJ1-4, with TRBD1 as a possible D gene (6 bases). CDR1 MNHNS and CDR2 SASEGT come from the germline V gene. V was pared by 11 bases and J by 0 bases, with 25 bases between. The CDR3 is 18 amino acids. The CDR3 region is CASSRGRTGSSTNEKLFF. The CDR3 bases are TGTGCCTCCTCTAGGGGAAGAACAGGGTCCTCAACTAATGAAAAACTGTTTTTT.

This rearrangement joins TRBV5-4 to TRBJ2-3; 7 bases are a match to TRBD2. This CDR3 is 18 amino acids long. V trimming: 4 bases; J trimming: 0 bases; junction bases outside the gene matches: 14. Germline CDR1 SGHNT, CDR2 YYREEE (reference sequence). This CDR3 reads CASSEGLSLTPSTDTQYF. The CDR3, as DNA: TGTGCCAGCAGCGAGGGACTATCCCTTACCCCTAGCACAGATACGCAGTATTTT.

The chain carries TRBV9 and TRBJ2-6; weak D call: TRBD2 (5 bases). Germline V gene sequence: CDR1 SGDLS, CDR2 YYNGEE. This CDR3 comprises 17 residues. V lost 0 bases to trimming and J lost 1 base, with 11 bases between them. Here the CDR3 DNA reads TGTGCCAGCAGCGTAGGCCGGGATAGATCTGGGGCCAACGTCCTGACTTTC. It specifies CASSVGRDRSGANVLTF.

The chain joins TRBV12-3 or TRBV12-4 to TRBJ2-3; the match to TRBD1 covers 7 bases. The CDR3 is 15 amino acids. V lost 4 bases and J lost 2; bases outside the gene matches: 6. The CDR3 sequence is CASSSGTDHTDTQYF. The CDR3 coding sequence is TGTGCCAGCAGTTCCGGGACAGACCACACAGATACGCAGTATTTT.

The chain uses TRBV20-1 and TRBJ1-5; no firm D call. Trimming cost V 1 base and J 5 bases, with 12 bases left between them. Looked up from germline, CDR1 is DFQATT and CDR2 is SNEGSKA (reference sequence). The CDR3 totals 14 residues. This CDR3 is CSARVAAFDQPQHF. The CDR3 DNA reads as TGCAGTGCTAGAGTGGCAGCCTTTGATCAGCCCCAGCATTTT.

The CDR3 loop is CASSITAIRTDTQYF. CDR3 coding DNA: TGTGCCAGTAGTATCACAGCCATCAGGACAGATACGCAGTATTTT. The chain combines TRBV19 with TRBJ2-3; D uncertain. From germline, CDR1 is LNHDA and CDR2 SQIVND (reference sequence). The CDR3 sequence is 15 residues long. Trimming removed 3 bases from V and 3 bases from J, with 13 bases in between. Full variable domain (rest looked up from reference TRBV19 and TRBJ2-3): DGGITQSPKYLFRKEGQNVTLSCEQNLNHDAMYWYRQDPGQGLRLIYYSQIVNDFQKGDIAEGYSVSREKKESFPLTVTSAQKNPTAFYLCASSITAIRTDTQYFGPGTRLTVL.

This clonotype was seen only a few times. This chain uses TRBV11-2 with TRBJ1-1; D gene uncertain. Trimming stripped 0 bases from V and 1 base from J, with 6 bases between. The CDR3 is made up of 14 amino acids. The V gene's germline CDR1 is SGHAT and CDR2 FQNNGV. The CDR3 bases are TGTGCCAGCAGCTTAGATCTAGCGAACACTGAAGCTTTCTTT. It is translated as CASSLDLANTEAFF. The complete variable domain, with remaining parts taken from reference TRBV11-2 and TRBJ1-1, reads EAGVAQSPRYKIIEKRQSVAFWCNPISGHATLYWYQQILGQGPKLLIQFQNNGVVDDSQLPKDRFSAERLKGVDSTLKIQPAKLEDSAVYLCASSLDLANTEAFFGQGTRLTVV.

This clonotype came up a few times. In DNA form, the CDR3 reads TGTGCCAGCTCACCACCGAGGGACAGGGGGCACGACACCGGGGAGCTGTTTTTT. It codes for CASSPPRDRGHDTGELFF. The gene calls are TRBV18 and TRBJ2-2; 12 bases line up with TRBD1. Trimming cost V 0 bases and J 3 bases; bases outside gene matches: 5. The CDR3 sequence is 18 residues long. Germline V gene data show CDR1 as KGHSH and CDR2 as LQKENI.

This clonotype was counted between two and nine times. V and J are TRBV5-1 and TRBJ1-4; a possible D gene is TRBD1 (6 bases). This CDR3 region has 15 residues. CDR1 and CDR2 from the germline V gene are SGHRS and YFSETQ. V dropped 0 bases and J dropped 7 bases, with 13 bases sitting between them. CDR3 residues: CASSLGTVVTEKLFF. Written as DNA, the CDR3 is TGCGCCAGCAGCTTGGGGACAGTGGTGACTGAAAAACTGTTTTTT.

This clonotype came up a few times. The gene calls are TRBV29-1 and TRBJ1-2, with a possible D match to TRBD1 (6 bases). The germline V and J ends were trimmed by 7 bases and 2 bases, with 17 bases remaining between them. This CDR3 comprises 14 residues. Germline V gene data show CDR1 as SQVTM and CDR2 as ANQGSEA. The chain's CDR3 is CSADLRTENYGYTF. The CDR3 DNA is TGCAGCGCGGACCTCCGGACAGAAAACTATGGCTACACCTTC.

This clonotype was picked up a small number of times. This sequence joins TRBV7-3 and TRBJ2-1; TRBD2 matches at 7 bases. The CDR3 has 15 residues. Germline CDR1 and CDR2: SGHTA and FQGTGA. The trim removed 5 bases at V and 5 bases at J, leaving 9 bases unmatched. The CDR3 spells CASSRGTTRHNEQFF. DNA for the CDR3: TGTGCCAGCAGCCGGGGGACTACTCGACACAATGAGCAGTTCTTC.

This clonotype has only a few counts. The chain combines TRBV4-3 with TRBJ2-3; 8 positions match TRBD2. The CDR3 extends over 17 amino acids. CDR1 is LGHNA, CDR2 YSLEER, per germline. The V segment lost 0 bases and the J segment 5 bases; nucleotides outside the gene matches: 10. This chain's CDR3 is CASSQEVRGAKGDTQYF. CDR3 bases: TGCGCCAGCAGCCAAGAAGTGCGGGGGGCCAAGGGAGATACGCAGTATTTT.